The clone carrying this T cell receptor (beta chain) was seen a few times. As yet, its antigen is unknown. The CDR3 runs to 16 residues. Between the trimmed V and J ends, which lost 6 bases and 0 bases, there was a span of 18 bases. Germline assignment: CDR1 MDHEN and CDR2 SYDVKM. Not a single patient had been given any form of treatment at any point before undergoing thyroid surgery. The sample comes from a study of metastatic and nonmetastatic thyroid tumors. For the study at large: Repertoire comparisons spanned blood and tumor or nodule tissue from malignant and benign thyroid patients. General study points: Compared with benign nodules, malignant thyroid tumors were reported to have significantly higher TCR beta diversity in both blood and tumor.

Original processing methods: To classify distant metastasis in papillary thyroid cancer, a model was built from CDR3 differences across clinicopathological groups. TCRdb reanalyzed the PCR reads with MiXCR. TCRdb assigned the V and J calls; the authors' analysis was not used. The sample includes 3,300 or so clones, 25% to 30% of them seen just once. The sequence derives from a female donor with papillary thyroid cancer or a benign thyroid nodule (not recorded which). Some clones in this sample may be carry-over from other donors' samples. The genes are TRBV28 and TRBJ2-7, with D possibly being TRBD1 or TRBD2 (5 bases each). Input material: tumor tissue. The CDR3 DNA is TGTGCCAGCAGCAGGGAGCAGAACGCTTTCTCCTACGAGCAGTACTTC. Protein product: CASSREQNAFSYEQYF. Using reference TRBV28 and TRBJ2-7 for the parts outside the CDR3, the full variable domain is DVKVTQSSRYLVKRTGEKVFLECVQDMDHENMFWYRQDPGLGLRLIYFSYDVKMKEKGDIPEGYSVSREKKERFSLILESASTNQTSMYLCASSREQNAFSYEQYFGPGTRLTVT.